This entry lists 7 T cell receptor beta chains sequenced from one sample in a study of neurological immune-mediated disorders. TCRdb re-analysed the 5' RACE reads in MiXCR, keeping a single row per CDR3 protein. The sample carries around 17,000 distinct CDR3 sequences, under 3.5% recorded once. The sample was CD8+ T cells from blood. These receptors were obtained from a woman between 40 and 50 years old in good health.

This clonotype was recorded many times. The V and J genes are TRBV5-6 and TRBJ2-7; D possibly uses TRBD1 or TRBD2 (5 bases each). Per the germline V gene, CDR1 is SGHDT and CDR2 is YYEEEE. There are 12 residues in the CDR3. V lost 0 bases to trimming and J lost 6 bases, with 7 bases between them. For the CDR3, the DNA is TGTGCCAGCAGCTTGGAGGGACCCGAGCAGTACTTC. It is translated as CASSLEGPEQYF.

In this sample, this clonotype turned up many times. The chain links TRBV2 to TRBJ2-3; 8 nucleotides match TRBD2. CDR1 and CDR2 (germline): SNHLY, FYNNEI. CDR3 length equals 16 residues. After removal of 3 bases from V and 1 base from J, the junction contained 6 bases not matched to a gene. The CDR3 DNA follows: TGTGCCAGCAGTGACTGGACTAGCTCTGGCACAGATACGCAGTATTTT. Its translation is CASSDWTSSGTDTQYF.

By share of the sample, this clonotype is medium-sized. The chain couples TRBV7-6 to TRBJ1-1, with D possibly TRBD1 on 6 matching bases. The germline CDR1 and CDR2 sequences are SGHVS and FNYEAQ. The CDR3 covers 13 residues. The V end lost 8 bases, the J end lost 1 base, and 11 bases lay between the germline ends. The CDR3 DNA reads TGTGCCAGCTCTTGGGGGCCGAACACTGAAGCTTTCTTT. It specifies CASSWGPNTEAFF.

This clonotype was recorded many times. The rearrangement joins TRBV4-2 to TRBJ2-1; 7 bases match TRBD2. The CDR3 totals 15 residues. V lost 1 base and J lost 7; bases outside the gene matches: 7. Germline V gene sequence: CDR1 LGHNA, CDR2 YNFKEQ. The CDR3 nucleotides read TGTGCCAGCAGCCAAGGCCTAGCGGAACCTAATGAGCAGTTCTTC. Its protein product is CASSQGLAEPNEQFF.

This clonotype came up many times. The V and J genes are TRBV6-2 or TRBV6-3 and TRBJ2-7; 11 bases are a match to TRBD1. The trim removed 4 bases at V and 2 bases at J, leaving 1 base unmatched. Germline V gene lookup returns CDR1 MNHEY and CDR2 SVGEGT. This CDR3 has 14 amino acids. The DNA of the CDR3 is TGTGCCAGCAGTTGGGGACAGGGGGCCTACGAGCAGTACTTC. Translating gives CASSWGQGAYEQYF.

This clonotype was counted many times. J is TRBJ2-7 and V is TRBV14; 9 bases map to TRBD2. V was clipped by 3 bases and J by 2 bases; unmatched bases: 5. This CDR3 region has 15 residues. The germline V gene encodes CDR1 SGHDN and CDR2 FVKESK. The DNA for the CDR3 is TGTGCCAGCAGCCACTCTAGCGGGACCACCTACGAGCAGTACTTC. It translates to CASSHSSGTTYEQYF.

This clonotype was seen at least ten times. The rearrangement uses TRBV6-2 or TRBV6-3 and TRBJ2-5; the D gene could be TRBD1 or TRBD2 (7 bases each). CDR1 MNHEY and CDR2 SVGEGT come from the germline V gene. The V end lost 5 bases, the J end lost 9 bases, and 19 bases lay between the germline ends. The CDR3 is made up of 14 amino acids. The CDR3 DNA reads TGTGCCAGCAGTAGCGGGACAGCGGTTAAGGCCCAGTACTTC. This codes for CASSSGTAVKAQYF.